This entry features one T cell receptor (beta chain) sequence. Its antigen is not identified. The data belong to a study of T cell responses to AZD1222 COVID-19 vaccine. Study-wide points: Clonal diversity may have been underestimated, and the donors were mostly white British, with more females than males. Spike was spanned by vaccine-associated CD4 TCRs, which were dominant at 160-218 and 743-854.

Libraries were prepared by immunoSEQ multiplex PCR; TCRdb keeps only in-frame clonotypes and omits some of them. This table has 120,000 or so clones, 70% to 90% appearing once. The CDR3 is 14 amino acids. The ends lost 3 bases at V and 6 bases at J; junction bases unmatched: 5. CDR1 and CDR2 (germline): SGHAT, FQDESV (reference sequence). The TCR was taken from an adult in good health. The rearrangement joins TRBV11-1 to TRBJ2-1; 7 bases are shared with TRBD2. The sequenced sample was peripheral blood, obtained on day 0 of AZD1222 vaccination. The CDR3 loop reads CASSFLREANEQFF. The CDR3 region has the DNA TGTGCCAGCAGCTTTCTCCGGGAGGCCAATGAGCAGTTCTTC.